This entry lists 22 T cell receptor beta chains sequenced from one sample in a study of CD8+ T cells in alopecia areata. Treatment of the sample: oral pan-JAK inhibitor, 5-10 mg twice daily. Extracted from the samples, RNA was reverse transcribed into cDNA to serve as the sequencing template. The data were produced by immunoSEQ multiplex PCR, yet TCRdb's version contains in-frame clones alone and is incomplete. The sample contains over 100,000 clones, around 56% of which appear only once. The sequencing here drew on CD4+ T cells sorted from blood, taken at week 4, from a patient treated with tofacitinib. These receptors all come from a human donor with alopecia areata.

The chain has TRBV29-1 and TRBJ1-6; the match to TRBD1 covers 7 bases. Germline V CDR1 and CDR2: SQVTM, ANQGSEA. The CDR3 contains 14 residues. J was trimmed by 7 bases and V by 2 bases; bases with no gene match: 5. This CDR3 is CSVEPGTDNSPLHF. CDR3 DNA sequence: TGCAGCGTTGAACCCGGGACAGACAATTCACCCCTCCACTTT.

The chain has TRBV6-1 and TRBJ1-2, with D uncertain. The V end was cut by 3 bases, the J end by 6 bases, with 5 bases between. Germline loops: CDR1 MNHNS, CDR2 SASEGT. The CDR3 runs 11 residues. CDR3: CASSDRNGYTF. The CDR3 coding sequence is TGTGCCAGCAGTGACCGTAATGGCTACACCTTC.

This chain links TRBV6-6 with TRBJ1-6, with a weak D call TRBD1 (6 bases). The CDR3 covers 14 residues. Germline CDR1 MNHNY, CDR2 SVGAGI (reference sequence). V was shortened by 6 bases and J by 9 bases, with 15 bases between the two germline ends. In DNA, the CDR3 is TGTGCCAGCAGACAGGGCCTCGGTGGTTCACCCCTCCACTTT. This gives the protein CASRQGLGGSPLHF.

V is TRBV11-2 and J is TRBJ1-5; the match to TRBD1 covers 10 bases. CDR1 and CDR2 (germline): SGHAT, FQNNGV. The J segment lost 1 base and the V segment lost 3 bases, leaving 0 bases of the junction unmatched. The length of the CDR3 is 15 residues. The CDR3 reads CASSLGQGSNQPQHF. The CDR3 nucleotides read TGTGCCAGCAGCTTGGGACAGGGGAGCAATCAGCCCCAGCATTTT.

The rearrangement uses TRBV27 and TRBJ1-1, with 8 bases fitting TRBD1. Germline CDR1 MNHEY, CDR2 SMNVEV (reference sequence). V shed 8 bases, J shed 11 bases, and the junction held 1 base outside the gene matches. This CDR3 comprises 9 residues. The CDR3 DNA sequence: TGTGCCAGCCGGACAGGGGCTTTCTTT. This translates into CASRTGAFF.

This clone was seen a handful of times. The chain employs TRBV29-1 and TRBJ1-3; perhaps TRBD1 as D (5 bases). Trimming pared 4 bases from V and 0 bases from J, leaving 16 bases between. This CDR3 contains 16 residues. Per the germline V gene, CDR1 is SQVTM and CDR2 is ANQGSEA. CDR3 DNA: TGCAGCGTTGGCATAGGGGACTCCGTCTCTGGAAACACCATATATTTT. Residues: CSVGIGDSVSGNTIYF.

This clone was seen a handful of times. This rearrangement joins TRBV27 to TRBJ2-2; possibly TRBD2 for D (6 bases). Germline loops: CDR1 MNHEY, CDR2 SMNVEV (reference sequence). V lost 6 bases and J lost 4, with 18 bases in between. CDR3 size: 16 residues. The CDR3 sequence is CASSSTGTVITGELFF. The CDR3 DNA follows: TGTGCCAGCAGCAGTACCGGGACTGTAATCACCGGGGAGCTGTTTTTT.

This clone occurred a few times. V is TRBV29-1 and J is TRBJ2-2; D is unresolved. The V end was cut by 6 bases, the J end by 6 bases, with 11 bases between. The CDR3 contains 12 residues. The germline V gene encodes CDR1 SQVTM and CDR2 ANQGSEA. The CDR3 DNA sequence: TGCAGCGTCGATACCGGGCCCGGGGAGCTGTTTTTT. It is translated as CSVDTGPGELFF.

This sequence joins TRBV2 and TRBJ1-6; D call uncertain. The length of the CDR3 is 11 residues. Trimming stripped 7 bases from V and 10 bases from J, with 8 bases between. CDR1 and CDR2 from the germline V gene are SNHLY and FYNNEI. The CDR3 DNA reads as TGTGCCAGCACAGTAGGGTCACCCCTCCACTTT. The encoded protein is CASTVGSPLHF.

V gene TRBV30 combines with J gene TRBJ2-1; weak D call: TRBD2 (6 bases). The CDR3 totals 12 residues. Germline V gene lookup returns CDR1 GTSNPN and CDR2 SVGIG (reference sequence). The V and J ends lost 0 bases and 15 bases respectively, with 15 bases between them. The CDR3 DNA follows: TGTGCCTGGAGTGTACAGCCTACTAGCTCGTTCTTC. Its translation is CAWSVQPTSSFF. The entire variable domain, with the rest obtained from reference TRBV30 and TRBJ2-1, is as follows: SQTIHQWPATLVQPVGSPLSLECTVEGTSNPNLYWYRQAAGRGLQLLFYSVGIGQISSEVPQNLSASRPQDRQFILSSKKLLLSDSGFYLCAWSVQPTSSFFGPGTRLTVL.

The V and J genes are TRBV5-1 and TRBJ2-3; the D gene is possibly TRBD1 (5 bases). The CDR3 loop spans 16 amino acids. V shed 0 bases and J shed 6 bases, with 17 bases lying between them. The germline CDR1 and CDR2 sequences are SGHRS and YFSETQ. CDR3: CASSLAAGPGSDTQYF. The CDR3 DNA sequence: TGCGCCAGCAGCTTGGCCGCAGGGCCTGGTTCGGATACGCAGTATTTT.

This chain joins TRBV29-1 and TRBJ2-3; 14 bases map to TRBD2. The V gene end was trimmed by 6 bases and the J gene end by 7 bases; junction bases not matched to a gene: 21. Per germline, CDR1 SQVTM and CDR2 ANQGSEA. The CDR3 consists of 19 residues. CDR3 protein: CSVGFLTGTSGGRRNTQYF. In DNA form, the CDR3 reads TGCAGCGTCGGATTCCTAACCGGGACTAGCGGGGGACGGAGAAATACGCAGTATTTT.

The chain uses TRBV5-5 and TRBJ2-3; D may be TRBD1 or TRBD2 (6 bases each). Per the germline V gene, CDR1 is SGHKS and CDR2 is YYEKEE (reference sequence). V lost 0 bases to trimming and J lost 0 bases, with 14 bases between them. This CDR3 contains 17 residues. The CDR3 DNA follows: TGTGCCAGCAGCTTGGAAACTCGGGGGCCGAGCACAGATACGCAGTATTTT. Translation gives CASSLETRGPSTDTQYF.

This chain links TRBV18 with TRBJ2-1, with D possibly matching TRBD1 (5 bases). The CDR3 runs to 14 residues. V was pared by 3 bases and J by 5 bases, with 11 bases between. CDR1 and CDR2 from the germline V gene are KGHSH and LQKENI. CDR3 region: CASSPLTGNNEQFF. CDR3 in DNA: TGTGCCAGCTCACCTCTTACAGGTAACAATGAGCAGTTCTTC. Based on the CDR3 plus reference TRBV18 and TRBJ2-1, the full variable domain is NAGVMQNPRHLVRRRGQEARLRCSPMKGHSHVYWYRQLPEEGLKFMVYLQKENIIDESGMPKERFSAEFPKEGPSILRIQQVVRGDSAAYFCASSPLTGNNEQFFGPGTRLTVL.

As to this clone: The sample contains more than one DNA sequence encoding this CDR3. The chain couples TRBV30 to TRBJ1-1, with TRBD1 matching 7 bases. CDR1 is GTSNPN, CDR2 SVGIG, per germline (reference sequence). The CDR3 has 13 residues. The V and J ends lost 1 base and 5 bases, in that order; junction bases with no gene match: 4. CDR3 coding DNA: TGTGCCTGGAGTGGACAGGGATGGACTGAAGCTTTCTTT. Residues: CAWSGQGWTEAFF.

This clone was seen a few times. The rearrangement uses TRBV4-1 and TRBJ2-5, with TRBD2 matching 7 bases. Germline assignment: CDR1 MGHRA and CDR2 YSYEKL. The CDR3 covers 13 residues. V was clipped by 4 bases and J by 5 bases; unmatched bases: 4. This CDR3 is CASSLGLLETQYF. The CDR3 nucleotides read TGCGCCAGCAGCCTGGGACTACTGGAGACCCAGTACTTC.

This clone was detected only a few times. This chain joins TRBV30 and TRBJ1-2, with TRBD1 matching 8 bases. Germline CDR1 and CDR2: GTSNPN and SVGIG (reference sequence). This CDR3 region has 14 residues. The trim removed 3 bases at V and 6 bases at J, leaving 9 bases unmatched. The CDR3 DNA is TGTGCCTGGAGCGCGTCCACAGGGGGGAATGGCTACACCTTC. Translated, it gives CAWSASTGGNGYTF.

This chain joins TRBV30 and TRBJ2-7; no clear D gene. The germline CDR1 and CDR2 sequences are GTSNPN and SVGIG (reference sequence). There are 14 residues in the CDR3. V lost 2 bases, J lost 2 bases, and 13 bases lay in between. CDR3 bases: TGTGCCTGGAGTCCCTCCACACTCCCCTACGAGCAGTACTTC. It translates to CAWSPSTLPYEQYF.

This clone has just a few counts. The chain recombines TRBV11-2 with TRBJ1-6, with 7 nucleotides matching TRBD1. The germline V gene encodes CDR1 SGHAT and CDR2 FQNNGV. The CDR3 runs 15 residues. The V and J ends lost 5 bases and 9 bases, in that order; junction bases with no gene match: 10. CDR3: CASSAGQARGSPLHF. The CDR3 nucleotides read TGTGCCAGCAGCGCCGGACAGGCCAGAGGTTCACCCCTCCACTTT.

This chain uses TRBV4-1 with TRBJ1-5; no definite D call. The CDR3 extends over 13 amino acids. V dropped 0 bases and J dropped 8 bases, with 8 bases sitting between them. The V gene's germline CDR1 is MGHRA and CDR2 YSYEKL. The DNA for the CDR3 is TGCGCCAGCAGCCAAGATCGGCTTAAGCCCCAGCATTTT. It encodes CASSQDRLKPQHF.

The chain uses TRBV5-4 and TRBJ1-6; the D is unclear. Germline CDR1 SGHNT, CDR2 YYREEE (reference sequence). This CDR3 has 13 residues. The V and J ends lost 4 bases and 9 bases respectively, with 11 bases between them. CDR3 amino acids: CASSQSTRSPLHF. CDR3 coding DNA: TGTGCCAGCAGCCAAAGCACGCGTTCACCCCTCCACTTT.

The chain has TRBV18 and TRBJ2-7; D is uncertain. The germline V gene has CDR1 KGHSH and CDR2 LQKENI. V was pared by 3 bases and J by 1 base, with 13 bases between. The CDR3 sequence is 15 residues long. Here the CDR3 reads CASSPQESRSYEQYF. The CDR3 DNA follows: TGTGCCAGCTCACCGCAGGAGTCCCGATCCTACGAGCAGTACTTC.